This TCR beta chain is from a study of cytomegalovirus exposure and HLA in healthy donors. Study-level findings and limits: Overall, approximately 150 TCR beta chains were annotated as cytomegalovirus-associated. Fewer N-insertions than the roughly 670-donor mean were reportedly shown by an Asian-associated ancestry cluster in a later analysis. The only immune exposure information that was available was CMV serostatus.

For this clone: Its antigen is unidentified.

Germline V CDR1 and CDR2: SGHRS, YFSETQ. Trimming took 0 bases from V and 9 from J, leaving 12 bases between them. The CDR3 totals 13 residues. Healthy people donating bone marrow made up the donors. PCR used 60 Vbeta primers and 13 Jbeta primers. The table came from immunoSEQ multiplex PCR; TCRdb's copy has only in-frame clones and leaves some out. The sample records approximately 110,000 clones, roughly 71% being singletons. This TCR was sampled from a woman in her sixties or seventies in good health and CMV-seropositive. The rearrangement links TRBV5-1 to TRBJ1-1; D is ambiguous. Sequenced sample: PBMCs. CDR3 region: CASSLGSGNKAFF. Here the CDR3 DNA reads TGCGCCAGCAGCTTGGGTTCAGGAAATAAAGCTTTCTTT.